This record covers a single T cell receptor (beta chain). The data were taken from a study of shared clonotypes between healthy human individuals. Authors' data handling: Filtering differed, since immunoSEQ gave only junction sequences and no quality scores. The protocol was immunoSEQ multiplex PCR, while the TCRdb copy is restricted to in-frame clones and leaves out a portion. That table is the source of V, J and clone size, and D and trimming were worked out from the DNA. The sample holds 2 million to 3 million clones, more than 85% seen once. In germline, CDR1 is SGDLS, CDR2 YYNGEE. The CDR3 is 15 amino acids. V was pared by 3 bases and J by 3 bases, with 5 bases of the junction left unmatched.

The chain links TRBV9 to TRBJ1-4; 7 bases map to TRBD1. The specimen sequenced was naive CD4+ T cells from PBMCs. The subset was: CD45RA+ positively selected. The TCR originated in a man aged 18 to 29 in good health. Some clones in this sample may be carry-over from other donors' samples. The chain's CDR3 is CASSERQGSNEKLFF. CDR3 DNA: TGTGCCAGCAGCGAAAGACAGGGATCTAATGAAAAACTGTTTTTT.